This entry features one T cell receptor beta chain sequence. Amplification targeted TCR beta CDR3 regions from RNA transcripts. An initial round of RT-PCR targeting the TCR CDR3 relied on the HTBI primer set. MiXCR, applied by TCRdb to the multiplex PCR reads, yields one record per CDR3 protein. The sample gives 550,000 to 650,000 distinct CDR3 sequences, 14% of which show up once; around 13% is in the top ten. This CDR3 region has 17 residues. V dropped 2 bases and J dropped 8; count of bases not matched to a gene: 10. Germline loops: CDR1 MNHEY, CDR2 SVGAGI. The sample comes from a study of T cells in Graves' hyperthyroidism and ophthalmopathy. Every diagnosis used clinical symptoms, serum thyroxine and TRAb, thyroid ultrasound and orbital computed tomography.

Sequenced material: blood. The chain employs TRBV6-5 and TRBJ1-4; 11 bases are a match to TRBD1. The source is a woman in her thirties or forties with Graves' hyperthyroidism. CDR3 coding DNA: TGTGCCAGCAGTTACCCCGGACAGGGGGCTACAGGGGAAAAACTGTTTTTT. Amino acids: CASSYPGQGATGEKLFF.